The TCR beta chain under discussion was sequenced for a study of T cells expressing NK-cell markers (dated by TCRdb to the early 2020s). Regarding the research as a whole: TCR beta-chain repertoires were profiled in sorted CD3+CD56+NKG2C+, CD3+CD56+NKG2C- and CD3+CD56-NKG2C+ T-cell subsets from fewer than 10 donors. Of the eight sequenced donors, seven were found to be HCMV-seropositive and one was found to be HCMV-seronegative. All eight donors whose samples were sequenced were randomly selected healthy volunteers, three of them men and five women. The libraries were sequenced on Illumina HiSeq 2000/2500, MiSeq or NextSeq, producing 2 x 150 bp reads. On the study overall, not on this receptor specifically: It remained unclear whether the expanded NKG2C-expressing T cell clones were specific for HCMV antigens. For 5 or 6 donors, the dominant CD3+CD56+NKG2C+ clonotypes were among the top 10 CD8+ clonotypes and accounted for roughly 1.0-8% of CD8+ T cells. Those dominant clonotypes were again the most abundant among CD3+CD56-NKG2C+ cells in several donors, at roughly 28.3-60.1%.

The CDR3 starts with the cysteine, ends with the phenylalanine, and has 13 residues. A DNA sequence was not provided. A commercial ELISA kit detecting HCMV-specific IgG in serum was used to determine HCMV serostatus. Peripheral blood mononuclear cells were isolated from blood by Ficoll density gradient centrifugation. Turning to this clonotype: This clone's antigen is unknown.

Sequencing relied on an Illumina HiSeq 2000. TCR beta cDNA libraries were made by 5'RACE template switching that added a universal primer site and unique molecular identifiers. Synthesis of cDNA was primed from the TCR beta constant segment and was followed by two consecutive PCR amplification steps. The paper's data handling went like this. MIGEC was used to demultiplex reads and group the reads by UMI, and MiTCR was used to assemble and quantify clonotypes. To exclude erroneous sequences, any TCR cDNA sequence not supported by at least two reads was discarded. Downstream repertoire analysis used the tcR package, and clonotypes were matched across fractions by CDR3 nucleotide sequence plus V segment. VDJmatch was used to annotate antigen specificity against VDJdb, with one amino acid substitution allowed in CDR3. TCRdb reprocessed the reads and assigns one entry to each CDR3 protein sequence, leaving out DNA. These V and J calls derive from TCRdb rather than the authors' analysis. This sample's listing comprises some 450,000 distinct CDR3 sequences. Less than 7.5% of the sample lies in the top ten.

The source is a woman aged 18 to 75 in good health. Sequenced input: blood T cells: a sorted CD56 or NKG2C T cell subset, CD4+ or CD8+ T cells, or bulk PBMC T cells (not recorded which). The sequence links TRBV12-3 or TRBV12-4 to TRBJ1-1; the TCRdb call, TRBD1, lacks DNA for checking. The CDR3 reads CASSRNRDSEAFF.